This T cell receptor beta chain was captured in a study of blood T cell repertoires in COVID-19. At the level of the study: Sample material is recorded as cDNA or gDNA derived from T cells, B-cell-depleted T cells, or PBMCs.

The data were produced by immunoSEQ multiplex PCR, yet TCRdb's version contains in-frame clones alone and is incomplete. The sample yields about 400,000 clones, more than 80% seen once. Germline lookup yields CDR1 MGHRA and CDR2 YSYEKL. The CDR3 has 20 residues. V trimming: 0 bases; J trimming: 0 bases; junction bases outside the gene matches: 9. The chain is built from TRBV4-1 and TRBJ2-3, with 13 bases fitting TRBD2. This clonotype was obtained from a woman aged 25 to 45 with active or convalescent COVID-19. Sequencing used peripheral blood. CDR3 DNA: TGCGCCAGCAGCCAAGATGGCGCGGGACTAGCGGGGTCTAGCACAGATACGCAGTATTTT. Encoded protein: CASSQDGAGLAGSSTDTQYF.